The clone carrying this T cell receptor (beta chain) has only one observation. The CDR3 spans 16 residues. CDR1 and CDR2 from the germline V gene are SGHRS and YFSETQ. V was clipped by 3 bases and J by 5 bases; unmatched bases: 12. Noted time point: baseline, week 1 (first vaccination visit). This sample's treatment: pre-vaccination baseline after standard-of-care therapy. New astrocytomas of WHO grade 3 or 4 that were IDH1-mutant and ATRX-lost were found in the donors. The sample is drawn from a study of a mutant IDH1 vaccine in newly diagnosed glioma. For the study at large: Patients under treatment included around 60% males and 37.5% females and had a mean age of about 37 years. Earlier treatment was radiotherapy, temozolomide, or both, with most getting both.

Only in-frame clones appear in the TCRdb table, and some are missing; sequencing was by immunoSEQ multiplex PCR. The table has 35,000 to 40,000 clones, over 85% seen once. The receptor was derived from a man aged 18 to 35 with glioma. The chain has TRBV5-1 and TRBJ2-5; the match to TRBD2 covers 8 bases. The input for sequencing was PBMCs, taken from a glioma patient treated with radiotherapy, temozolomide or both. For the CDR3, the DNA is TGCGCCAGCAGCTCGGGGGGGACTGTCCTTGGGGAGACCCAGTACTTC. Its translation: CASSSGGTVLGETQYF. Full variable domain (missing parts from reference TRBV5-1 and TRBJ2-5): KAGVTQTPRYLIKTRGQQVTLSCSPISGHRSVSWYQQTPGQGLQFLFEYFSETQRNKGNFPGRFSGRQFSNSRSEMNVSTLELGDSALYLCASSSGGTVLGETQYFGPGTRLLVL.